Listed below are T cell receptor beta chains from one sample, sequenced in a study of blood T cell repertoires in COVID-19. Here immunoSEQ multiplex PCR was the method, and the copy in TCRdb shows in-frame clones only, minus some. The sample comprises more than 300,000 clones, about 87% of which are singletons, and 8% to 13% rests with the top ten. The sequenced sample consisted of peripheral blood. The receptors come from a woman younger than 45 with COVID-19, enrolled during active disease. The CDR3 runs from the conserved cysteine through the conserved F or W. A D gene is named only where the DNA matches it firmly. Not every row has a clone size; where given, it reads once, few, many or a size class.

V gene	D gene	CDR3 length	J gene	clone size	CDR3 DNA	CDR3 protein
TRBV28	TRBD1	16	TRBJ2-1	NA	TGTGCCAGCAGTGAGGGGGACAGGGGGCCTTACAATGAGCAGTTCTTC	CASSEGDRGPYNEQFF
TRBV6-2/TRBV6-3	NA	14	TRBJ2-7	NA	TGTGCCAGCAGTACCCCGGGACAAGCCTACGAGCAGTACTTC	CASSTPGQAYEQYF
TRBV18	TRBD2	16	TRBJ2-7	NA	TGTGCCAGCTCACCACTTCCGCGGGAGGCTTCCTACGAGCAGTACTTC	CASSPLPREASYEQYF
TRBV19	TRBD1	15	TRBJ1-4	NA	TGTGCCAGTACCCCGGGACAGGCAACTAATGAAAAACTGTTTTTT	CASTPGQATNEKLFF
TRBV3-1/TRBV3-2	NA	13	TRBJ2-5	NA	TGTGCCAGCAGCCAAGGAGGGATGGAGACCCAGTACTTC	CASSQGGMETQYF
TRBV6-6	TRBD1	14	TRBJ2-5	NA	TGTGCCTCGACGGAGGACAGGCCTCGAGAGACCCAGTACTTC	CASTEDRPRETQYF
TRBV5-1	TRBD2	16	TRBJ2-1	NA	TGCGCCAGCAGCCCTTTCGCTAGCGGGAAAGACAATGAGCAGTTCTTC	CASSPFASGKDNEQFF
TRBV11-2	NA	19	TRBJ2-1	NA	TGTGCCAGCAGCCCCGTTCAGAGCCCCTGGCGGAGCTCCTACAATGAGCAGTTCTTC	CASSPVQSPWRSSYNEQFF
TRBV18	TRBD1	15	TRBJ1-4	NA	TGTGCCAGCTCAACCGGACAGGTCAAAGGTGAAAAACTGTTTTTT	CASSTGQVKGEKLFF
TRBV5-1	NA	13	TRBJ2-7	NA	TGCGCCAGCAGCATGGACACTAACTACGAGCAGTACTTC	CASSMDTNYEQYF
TRBV28	NA	13	TRBJ2-1	NA	TGTGCCAGCGGAGGGTACTCCTACAATGAGCAGTTCTTC	CASGGYSYNEQFF
TRBV6-1	NA	15	TRBJ2-7	NA	TGTGCCAGCAGTGAAATAGGGGGGGCACCCCACGAGCAGTACTTC	CASSEIGGAPHEQYF
TRBV5-1	NA	14	TRBJ2-3	many	TGCGCCAGCAGCTTGGGGGGCCTCCCAGATACGCAGTATTTT	CASSLGGLPDTQYF
TRBV9	TRBD1	14	TRBJ1-1	NA	TGTGCCAGCAGCGTAGGAACAGGGGGCACTGAAGCTTTCTTT	CASSVGTGGTEAFF
TRBV23-1	TRBD1	16	TRBJ1-5	NA	TGCGCCAGCAGTCAACCCCGGACAGGGGTAAGTCAGCCCCAGCATTTT	CASSQPRTGVSQPQHF
TRBV20-1	NA	11	TRBJ1-2	once	TGCAGTGGTCAAGGGGACTTTGGCTACACCTTC	CSGQGDFGYTF